This T cell receptor beta chain was captured in a study of blood T cell repertoires in COVID-19. As for the study in general: Whether acute or convalescent, the COVID-19 samples came from the United States, Italy and Spain. In each case, the material was cDNA or gDNA derived from T cells, B-cell-depleted T cells, or PBMCs.

The method was immunoSEQ multiplex PCR; TCRdb's version includes in-frame clones alone and lacks a portion of them. The top ten clones hold about 1.7% of a sample with almost 400,000 clones, about 90% of them seen once. The CDR3 has 17 residues. V shed 8 bases, J shed 0 bases, and the junction held 12 bases outside the gene matches. In germline, CDR1 is LNHDA, CDR2 SQIVND (reference sequence). Living in about two dozen US areas, the participants were between 18 and 89 years of age. The source of this sequence is a woman in her thirties who had recovered from COVID-19. Sequenced: PBMCs or T cells enriched from blood (not recorded which). The rearrangement joins TRBV19 to TRBJ1-3; TRBD1 agrees at 8 bases. The CDR3: CASRFRTGLSSGNTIYF. The CDR3 DNA follows: TGTGCCAGTCGATTCCGGACAGGGCTGAGCTCTGGAAACACCATATATTTT.